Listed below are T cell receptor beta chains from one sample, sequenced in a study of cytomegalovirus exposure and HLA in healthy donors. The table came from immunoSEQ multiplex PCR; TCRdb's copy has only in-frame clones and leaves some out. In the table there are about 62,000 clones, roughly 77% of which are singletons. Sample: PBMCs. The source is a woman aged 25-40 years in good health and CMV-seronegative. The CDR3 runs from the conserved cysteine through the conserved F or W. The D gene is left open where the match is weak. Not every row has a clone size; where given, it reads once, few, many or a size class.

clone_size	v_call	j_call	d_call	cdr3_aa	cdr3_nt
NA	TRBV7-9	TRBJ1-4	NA	CASSLGESATNEKLFF	TGTGCCAGCAGCTTAGGGGAGTCTGCAACTAATGAAAAACTGTTTTTT
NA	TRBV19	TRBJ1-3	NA	CASSSPRASGNTIYF	TGTGCCAGTAGTTCTCCAAGAGCCTCTGGAAACACCATATATTTT
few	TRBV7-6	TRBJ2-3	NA	CASSLRDSWVDTQYF	TGTGCCAGCAGCTTACGGGACTCGTGGGTGGATACGCAGTATTTT
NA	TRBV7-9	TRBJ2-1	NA	CASSSPQGSYNEQFF	TGTGCCAGCAGCTCCCCCCAGGGCTCCTACAATGAGCAGTTCTTC
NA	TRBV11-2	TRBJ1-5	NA	CASSPLDGQQPQHF	TGTGCCAGCAGCCCACTGGACGGACAGCAGCCCCAGCATTTT
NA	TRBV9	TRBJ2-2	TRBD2	CASSETSVANTGELFF	TGTGCCAGCAGCGAAACTAGCGTTGCGAACACCGGGGAGCTGTTTTTT
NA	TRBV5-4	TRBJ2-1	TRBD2	CASSLDSGAHNEQFF	TGTGCCAGCAGCTTGGATAGCGGGGCCCACAATGAGCAGTTCTTC
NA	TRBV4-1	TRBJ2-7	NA	CASSQVAFGSYEQYF	TGCGCCAGCAGCCAAGTAGCATTCGGCTCCTACGAGCAGTACTTC
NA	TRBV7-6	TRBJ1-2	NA	CASSPEINYGYTF	TGTGCCAGCAGCCCCGAGATTAACTATGGCTACACCTTC
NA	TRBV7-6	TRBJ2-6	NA	CASSYTGFSGANVLTF	TGTGCCAGCAGCTATACAGGGTTCTCTGGGGCCAACGTCCTGACTTTC
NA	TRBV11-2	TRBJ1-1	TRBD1	CASSLTGTDNTEAFF	TGTGCCAGCAGCTTAACCGGGACAGATAACACTGAAGCTTTCTTT
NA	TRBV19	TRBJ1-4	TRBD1	CASSRGTGNSNEKLFF	TGTGCCAGTAGTCGCGGGACAGGAAATTCCAATGAAAAACTGTTTTTT
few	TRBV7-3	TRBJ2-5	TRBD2	CASSKRLVVGEGETQYF	TGTGCCAGCAGCAAAAGGCTGGTCGTGGGGGAGGGGGAGACCCAGTACTTC
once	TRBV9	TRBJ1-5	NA	CASSIGRGGNQPQHF	TGTGCCAGCAGCATTGGCAGGGGAGGCAATCAGCCCCAGCATTTT
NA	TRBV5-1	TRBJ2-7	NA	CASSPEGAGPSGEQYF	TGCGCCAGCAGCCCCGAGGGAGCGGGTCCTTCGGGGGAGCAGTACTTC
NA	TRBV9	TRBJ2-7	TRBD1	CASSLRTGGGEQYF	TGTGCCAGCAGCCTTCGGACAGGTGGGGGCGAGCAGTACTTC
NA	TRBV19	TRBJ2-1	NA	CASTPGGVNNEQFF	TGTGCCAGTACACCTGGGGGCGTGAACAATGAGCAGTTCTTC
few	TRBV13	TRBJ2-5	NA	CASSTTGTAQETQYF	TGTGCCAGCAGCACGACCGGGACTGCCCAAGAGACCCAGTACTTC
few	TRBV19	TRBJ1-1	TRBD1	CASSFQDRGHTEAFF	TGTGCCAGTAGTTTTCAGGACAGGGGCCACACTGAAGCTTTCTTT
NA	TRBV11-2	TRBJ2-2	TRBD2	CASSRQGGTSGQNTGELFF	TGTGCCAGCAGCCGCCAGGGTGGGACTAGCGGACAGAACACCGGGGAGCTGTTTTTT
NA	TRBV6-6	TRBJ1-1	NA	CASKNPAGGYTEAFF	TGTGCCAGCAAAAACCCGGCGGGGGGGTACACTGAAGCTTTCTTT
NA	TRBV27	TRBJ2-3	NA	CASSLAGVVSDTQYF	TGTGCCAGCAGTTTAGCAGGGGTGGTGTCAGATACGCAGTATTTT